The 27 T cell receptor beta chains below come from one sample, sequenced in a study of cytomegalovirus exposure and HLA in healthy donors. The PCR contained 60 Vbeta and 13 Jbeta primers. Method: immunoSEQ multiplex PCR; TCRdb's copy keeps in-frame clones and lacks some. The profile shows 96,000 or so clones, about four fifths of them singletons. The specimen was PBMCs. Source of these receptors: a woman in her 70s in good health and CMV-seropositive.

This clone was recorded only once. This chain joins TRBV7-9 and TRBJ1-2; D may be TRBD1 (5 bases). The germline V gene has CDR1 SEHNR and CDR2 FQNEAQ (reference sequence). Between the trimmed V and J ends, which lost 3 bases and 7 bases, there was a span of 15 bases. CDR3 length: 14 residues. The CDR3 sequence: CASSFGTLGSGYTF. Written as DNA, the CDR3 is TGTGCCAGCAGCTTCGGGACTCTCGGCAGTGGCTACACCTTC.

V gene TRBV5-1 combines with J gene TRBJ1-5; a possible D gene is TRBD1 (5 bases). This CDR3 region has 14 residues. The ends were cut back, 4 bases at V and 0 bases at J, with 8 bases in the middle. Germline V gene sequence: CDR1 SGHRS, CDR2 YFSETQ. The CDR3 loop reads CASSRGISNQPQHF. In DNA, the CDR3 is TGCGCCAGCAGCAGGGGAATTAGCAATCAGCCCCAGCATTTT.

This chain joins TRBV11-2 and TRBJ2-7; D possibly corresponds to TRBD1 (5 bases). The CDR3 totals 14 residues. V was clipped by 5 bases and J by 6 bases, with 17 bases between them. Germline CDR1 and CDR2: SGHAT and FQNNGV. CDR3 sequence: CASSPPGAGPEQYF. The CDR3, as DNA: TGTGCCAGCAGCCCACCTGGGGCAGGGCCCGAGCAGTACTTC. Filled out from reference TRBV11-2 and TRBJ2-7, the complete variable domain reads EAGVAQSPRYKIIEKRQSVAFWCNPISGHATLYWYQQILGQGPKLLIQFQNNGVVDDSQLPKDRFSAERLKGVDSTLKIQPAKLEDSAVYLCASSPPGAGPEQYFGPGTRLTVT.

The chain carries TRBV7-8 and TRBJ1-6; TRBD1 matches 9 bases. This CDR3 has 17 amino acids. Germline values: CDR1 SGHVS, CDR2 FQNEAQ. With V trimmed by 1 base and J by 0 bases, 1 base remained unmatched. The CDR3 loop reads CASSLDRGLSYNSPLHF. For the CDR3, the DNA is TGTGCCAGCAGCTTAGACAGGGGGCTCTCCTATAATTCACCCCTCCACTTT.

The chain recombines TRBV28 with TRBJ2-5, with TRBD1 matching over 12 bases. Germline V lookup: CDR1 MDHEN, CDR2 SYDVKM. The CDR3 loop spans 15 amino acids. Unmatched junction bases numbered 10, after V lost 4 bases and J lost 10 bases. CDR3: CASSSGGTGGFVQYF. The CDR3 bases are TGTGCCAGCAGTTCCGGTGGGACAGGGGGCTTTGTCCAGTACTTC.

The chain combines TRBV5-6 with TRBJ2-5; 10 nucleotides match TRBD1. Germline V lookup: CDR1 SGHDT, CDR2 YYEEEE. This CDR3 comprises 14 residues. V lost 4 bases to trimming and J lost 5 bases; unmatched junction nucleotides: 5. The CDR3 DNA follows: TGTGCCAGCAGCACAGGACAGGGGGGGGAGACCCAGTACTTC. Encoded protein: CASSTGQGGETQYF.

The chain employs TRBV15 and TRBJ1-2; 10 bases are shared with TRBD1. Germline CDR1 and CDR2: LNHNV and YYDKDF (reference sequence). This CDR3 is 17 amino acids long. The V gene end was trimmed by 5 bases and the J gene end by 2 bases; junction bases not matched to a gene: 11. The CDR3 spells CATSAPGQGYRNYGYTF. The CDR3 region has the DNA TGTGCCACCAGCGCACCGGGACAGGGGTATCGGAACTATGGCTACACCTTC.

The chain has TRBV27 and TRBJ1-4; no reliable D call. The CDR3 runs 15 residues. Germline V gene data show CDR1 as MNHEY and CDR2 as SMNVEV (reference sequence). With 4 bases removed from V and 0 bases from J, the gap between germline ends came to 9 bases. The CDR3, as DNA: TGTGCCAGCAGTTCATACAGCACAACTAATGAAAAACTGTTTTTT. This sequence encodes CASSSYSTTNEKLFF.

This sequence joins TRBV10-1 and TRBJ2-3; no clear D. Between the trimmed V and J ends, which lost 4 bases and 1 base, there was a span of 6 bases. The CDR3 extends over 13 amino acids. Looked up from germline, CDR1 is WNHNN and CDR2 is SYGVQD (reference sequence). The CDR3 DNA reads TGCGCCAGCAGTGCTGGAGGCACAGATACGCAGTATTTT. Translated: CASSAGGTDTQYF.

The V call is TRBV5-4, the J call TRBJ1-6, with 10 bases matching TRBD1. The J segment lost 10 bases and the V segment lost 2 bases, leaving 9 bases of the junction unmatched. CDR1 SGHNT and CDR2 YYREEE come from the germline V gene (reference sequence). The CDR3 extends over 16 amino acids. The CDR3: CASSFDRGRGTSPLHF. CDR3 DNA sequence: TGTGCCAGCAGCTTCGACAGGGGGCGAGGAACGTCACCCCTCCACTTT. Full variable domain (outside the CDR3, taken from reference TRBV5-4 and TRBJ1-6): ETGVTQSPTHLIKTRGQQVTLRCSSQSGHNTVSWYQQALGQGPQFIFQYYREEENGRGNFPPRFSGLQFPNYSSELNVNALELDDSALYLCASSFDRGRGTSPLHFGNGTRLTVT.

The J gene is TRBJ1-1, the V gene TRBV7-8; possibly TRBD1 for D (6 bases). Germline V gives CDR1 SGHVS, CDR2 FQNEAQ. Trimming took 2 bases from V and 0 from J, leaving 10 bases between them. This CDR3 is built from 15 residues. The CDR3 loop reads CASSLLGAMNTEAFF. The CDR3 DNA is TGTGCCAGCAGCTTATTGGGGGCGATGAACACTGAAGCTTTCTTT.

V usage is TRBV18 and J usage is TRBJ1-1; D not certain. V was clipped by 4 bases and J by 4 bases, with 16 bases between them. This CDR3 is built from 15 residues. From germline, CDR1 is KGHSH and CDR2 LQKENI. The chain's CDR3 is CASSLSNVRGTEAFF. DNA of the CDR3: TGTGCCAGCTCACTTTCTAACGTCCGAGGCACTGAAGCTTTCTTT.

Regarding this clone: One end of the junction does not line up with germline, which may come from a read error. Distinct nucleotide sequences in the sample also encode this CDR3. The chain combines TRBV7-9 with TRBJ2-7; 9 bases fit TRBD2. The CDR3 consists of 17 residues. In germline, CDR1 is SEHNR, CDR2 FQNEAQ (reference sequence). This CDR3 reads CASSLFGAGGPAYEQYF. DNA for the CDR3: TGCGCCAGCAGCTTATTTGGAGCGGGAGGACCCGCTTACGAGCAGTACTTC.

The chain links TRBV5-1 to TRBJ1-5; possibly TRBD1 for D (6 bases). Deletions cut 4 bases from V and 0 bases from J, with 11 bases between. Germline V lookup: CDR1 SGHRS, CDR2 YFSETQ. The CDR3 length is 15 residues. The CDR3 nucleotides are TGCGCCAGCAGCCAAACAGGGATTAGCAATCAGCCCCAGCATTTT. It is translated as CASSQTGISNQPQHF.

V and J are TRBV7-3 and TRBJ2-1, with D maybe TRBD2 (6 bases). The germline gives CDR1 SGHTA, CDR2 FQGTGA. V was clipped by 4 bases and J by 0 bases, with 16 bases between them. The CDR3 covers 17 residues. This chain's CDR3 is CASSSGRGSGSYNEQFF. The CDR3 DNA sequence: TGTGCCAGCAGCTCCGGGCGTGGTAGCGGCTCCTACAATGAGCAGTTCTTC.

The gene calls are TRBV29-1 and TRBJ2-5; the D is unclear. V was trimmed by 2 bases and J by 9 bases, leaving 10 bases between them. The CDR3 is 11 amino acids. Germline V gene sequence: CDR1 SQVTM, CDR2 ANQGSEA. CDR3 sequence: CSVEKEWAQYF. DNA of the CDR3: TGCAGCGTTGAAAAGGAGTGGGCCCAGTACTTC.

The V gene is TRBV11-2, the J gene TRBJ2-1; 7 bases are a match to TRBD1. V lost 5 bases and J lost 4; bases outside the gene matches: 5. This CDR3 spans 14 amino acids. Germline V gene data show CDR1 as SGHAT and CDR2 as FQNNGV. CDR3 bases: TGTGCCAGCAGCCGTCCGGGACAGTACAATGAGCAGTTCTTC. Its protein product is CASSRPGQYNEQFF.

The chain is built from TRBV10-3 and TRBJ2-5; no firm D call. Trimming left V 2 bases short and J 2 bases short, with 9 bases between. CDR1 and CDR2 (germline): ENHRY, SYGVKD. The CDR3 runs 14 residues. The CDR3 loop is CAISEGHIQETQYF. CDR3 DNA sequence: TGTGCCATCAGTGAGGGGCATATTCAAGAGACCCAGTACTTC.

The count of this clone is one. The chain joins TRBV5-1 to TRBJ2-1; 9 bases agree with TRBD2. J gave up 5 bases and V 5 bases, and 8 bases lay outside the gene matches. CDR1 and CDR2 (germline): SGHRS, YFSETQ. The length of the CDR3 is 15 residues. This CDR3 is CASRAGTSLNNEQFF. CDR3 nucleotide sequence: TGCGCCAGCAGGGCCGGGACTAGCTTGAACAATGAGCAGTTCTTC.

This chain joins TRBV2 and TRBJ1-1, with D hard to call. The CDR3 is made up of 13 amino acids. Per germline, CDR1 SNHLY and CDR2 FYNNEI. The V end was cut by 6 bases, the J end by 1 base, with 9 bases between. CDR3 bases: TGTGCCAGCAGCGGACTTGAGAACACTGAAGCTTTCTTT. Protein product: CASSGLENTEAFF.

This chain joins TRBV7-9 and TRBJ1-2; no firm D call. Germline V gene sequence: CDR1 SEHNR, CDR2 FQNEAQ (reference sequence). CDR3 length equals 12 residues. Trimming removed 1 base from V and 7 bases from J, with 7 bases in between. The DNA for the CDR3 is TGTGCCAGCAGCTTAGGAGCCGGTGGCTACACCTTC. Amino acid sequence: CASSLGAGGYTF.

The genes are TRBV10-1 and TRBJ1-5; 10 positions match TRBD1. This CDR3 spans 17 amino acids. The germline V gene has CDR1 WNHNN and CDR2 SYGVQD (reference sequence). V trimming: 8 bases; J trimming: 0 bases; junction bases outside the gene matches: 10. CDR3 sequence reads: CASPGDRGANSNQPQHF. The CDR3 nucleotides are TGCGCCAGCCCCGGGGACAGGGGTGCTAATAGCAATCAGCCCCAGCATTTT.

The chain joins TRBV11-1 to TRBJ2-2; D remains ambiguous. V was cut by 3 bases and J by 1 base, with 9 bases left in between. Germline V gene data show CDR1 as SGHAT and CDR2 as FQDESV (reference sequence). The CDR3 loop spans 15 amino acids. Written as DNA, the CDR3 is TGTGCCAGCAGCTTGTTAGCTAAGAACACCGGGGAGCTGTTTTTT. This encodes CASSLLAKNTGELFF.

V usage is TRBV10-3 and J usage is TRBJ2-1; TRBD2 agrees at 11 bases. Germline CDR1 is ENHRY and CDR2 is SYGVKD. The CDR3 has 13 residues. The V gene end was trimmed by 10 bases and the J gene end by 7 bases; junction bases not matched to a gene: 6. CDR3 amino acids: CATGTSGINEQFF. The CDR3 bases are TGTGCCACCGGGACTAGCGGAATTAATGAGCAGTTCTTC.

As DNA, the CDR3 is TGTGCCAGCAGCCCTCAGTGGGGGGGCGCAGAGACCCAGTACTTC. As protein: CASSPQWGGAETQYF. This chain uses TRBV7-2 with TRBJ2-5; TRBD2 is a possible D gene (7 bases). Per germline, CDR1 SGHTA and CDR2 FQGNSA. Trimming cost V 5 bases and J 4 bases, with 17 bases left between them. The CDR3 contains 15 residues.

This chain joins TRBV19 and TRBJ1-4; possibly TRBD1 for D (6 bases). V lost 5 bases, J lost 5 bases, and 24 bases lay in between. The V gene's germline CDR1 is LNHDA and CDR2 SQIVND (reference sequence). This CDR3 comprises 18 residues. CDR3 DNA sequence: TGTGCCAGTAGTGTTCGACCATTAGGACAGTCTCTGAATGAAAAACTGTTTTTT. Protein product: CASSVRPLGQSLNEKLFF.

This rearrangement joins TRBV11-1 to TRBJ2-1; TRBD2 matches at 14 bases. The CDR3 totals 19 residues. Germline CDR1 and CDR2: SGHAT and FQDESV (reference sequence). V lost 4 bases to trimming and J lost 5 bases; unmatched junction nucleotides: 13. As DNA, the CDR3 is TGTGCCAGCAGCTCTGGGACTAGCGGGAGTTTCTTTTGGAACAATGAGCAGTTCTTC. As protein: CASSSGTSGSFFWNNEQFF.